Below, 16 T cell receptor beta chains from the same sample are listed, as sequenced in a study of T-cell memory formation after mild COVID-19. TCRdb redid the calling of the 5' RACE reads with MiXCR, one entry per CDR3 protein. This table holds under 600,000 distinct CDR3 sequences, about 20% found once. Sample: PBMCs or a T cell subset sorted from them (not recorded which). The source is an adult woman who had mild COVID-19 (a few samples of this study predate the infection). Cell type and time point are not known.

This chain joins TRBV5-1 and TRBJ1-1; D not resolved. The CDR3 has 16 amino acids. Per germline, CDR1 SGHRS and CDR2 YFSETQ. Trimming shortened V by 0 bases and J by 1 base, and 13 bases separated the two germline ends. In DNA, the CDR3 is TGCGCCAGCAGCTTGGCCACGGGCAGGCGGAACACTGAAGCTTTCTTT. This codes for CASSLATGRRNTEAFF.

This clonotype was seen just once. V gene TRBV5-1 combines with J gene TRBJ2-3; the D gene could be TRBD1 or TRBD2 (5 bases each). Germline V lookup: CDR1 SGHRS, CDR2 YFSETQ. V was cut by 3 bases and J by 2 bases, with 13 bases left in between. CDR3 length: 15 amino acids. In nucleotides, the CDR3 is TGCGCCAGCAGCTACTGGGACCAGACCACAGATACGCAGTATTTT. Translated, it gives CASSYWDQTTDTQYF. Full variable domain (rest looked up from reference TRBV5-1 and TRBJ2-3): KAGVTQTPRYLIKTRGQQVTLSCSPISGHRSVSWYQQTPGQGLQFLFEYFSETQRNKGNFPGRFSGRQFSNSRSEMNVSTLELGDSALYLCASSYWDQTTDTQYFGPGTRLTVL.

The gene calls are TRBV6-6 and TRBJ2-5; no firm D call. The CDR3 contains 14 residues. The V end was cut by 0 bases, the J end by 6 bases, with 11 bases between. The germline V gene has CDR1 MNHNY and CDR2 SVGAGI (reference sequence). The CDR3 DNA sequence: TGTGCCAGCAGTTACTCGCGACAAGGGAAGACCCAGTACTTC. Amino acids: CASSYSRQGKTQYF.

V gene TRBV7-9 combines with J gene TRBJ1-1, with 8 bases fitting TRBD1. Looked up from germline, CDR1 is SEHNR and CDR2 is FQNEAQ (reference sequence). This CDR3 is built from 14 residues. The trim removed 5 bases at V and 9 bases at J, leaving 11 bases unmatched. In DNA, the CDR3 is TGTGCCAGCAGCCCAATCGGACAGGGCTTACAAGCTTTCTTT. This translates into CASSPIGQGLQAFF.

The DNA for the CDR3 is TGTGCCAGCAGCGTTGCGACGCCCACAGATACGCAGTATTTT. This codes for CASSVATPTDTQYF. The rearrangement uses TRBV9 and TRBJ2-3, with D unclear. This CDR3 has 14 amino acids. Per the germline V gene, CDR1 is SGDLS and CDR2 is YYNGEE. The V and J ends lost 2 bases and 2 bases respectively, with 9 bases between them.

This sequence joins TRBV6-2 or TRBV6-3 and TRBJ2-1; 9 bases are shared with TRBD1. The junction had 11 bases not matched to a gene; V was cut back by 0 bases and J by 2 bases. CDR3 length: 19 amino acids. Germline V gene sequence: CDR1 MNHEY, CDR2 SVGEGT. CDR3 sequence: CASSYSILGQGRTYNEQFF. The CDR3 nucleotides are TGTGCCAGCAGTTACTCGATTTTGGGACAGGGCAGAACCTACAATGAGCAGTTCTTC.

The chain is built from TRBV3-1 and TRBJ1-2; weak D call: TRBD1 (5 bases). V lost 4 bases, J lost 1 base, and 13 bases lay in between. The CDR3 contains 15 residues. The germline V gene encodes CDR1 LGHDT and CDR2 YNNKEL (reference sequence). The CDR3 DNA reads as TGTGCCAGCAGCCTCCGGACAAGCTTTAACTATGGCTACACCTTC. It codes for CASSLRTSFNYGYTF.

In its sample, this clonotype was seen a few times. The chain employs TRBV7-3 and TRBJ2-1, with 11 bases identical to TRBD2. CDR3 length: 16 amino acids. After removal of 5 bases from V and 7 bases from J, the junction contained 10 bases not matched to a gene. Looked up from germline, CDR1 is SGHTA and CDR2 is FQGTGA. Here the CDR3 reads CASSLLAGGGPNEQFF. CDR3 DNA: TGTGCCAGCAGCCTTCTAGCGGGGGGAGGGCCTAATGAGCAGTTCTTC.

This clonotype has only a few counts. This chain joins TRBV4-2 and TRBJ2-7; D gene ambiguous. The germline gives CDR1 LGHNA, CDR2 YNFKEQ. V was trimmed by 0 bases and J by 2 bases, leaving 8 bases between them. The CDR3 runs 14 residues. The CDR3 spells CASSQDPSPYEQYF. CDR3 DNA sequence: TGTGCCAGCAGCCAAGATCCTTCCCCCTACGAGCAGTACTTC.

This clonotype has just a few counts. This chain connects TRBV13 to TRBJ2-1, with TRBD2 identical over 9 bases. Germline CDR1 is PRHDT and CDR2 is FYEKMQ (reference sequence). The ends lost 4 bases at V and 11 bases at J; junction bases unmatched: 15. CDR3 length: 16 residues. CDR3 coding DNA: TGTGCCAGCAGCTCTCGGGGCGGACTAGCGAGGGGGCAGCAGTTCTTC. Amino acid sequence: CASSSRGGLARGQQFF.

This clonotype was seen a handful of times. The V and J genes are TRBV19 and TRBJ2-7, with no clear D. The ends were cut back, 5 bases at V and 2 bases at J, with 16 bases in the middle. CDR3 length equals 15 residues. Per germline, CDR1 LNHDA and CDR2 SQIVND (reference sequence). The CDR3 sequence: CASSSVGSAAYEQYF. The CDR3 DNA reads TGTGCCAGTAGTTCAGTGGGAAGCGCCGCCTACGAGCAGTACTTC.

In its sample, this clonotype was seen a few times. V and J are TRBV12-3 or TRBV12-4 and TRBJ1-5; 11 nucleotides agree with TRBD1. Trimming cost V 5 bases and J 7 bases; bases outside gene matches: 1. This CDR3 spans 13 amino acids. In nucleotides, the CDR3 is TGTGCCAGCAGTGGGGACAGGGGGCAGCCCCAGCATTTT. Protein product: CASSGDRGQPQHF.

The V gene is TRBV2, the J gene TRBJ1-2; 9 bases fit TRBD1. The germline V gene has CDR1 SNHLY and CDR2 FYNNEI. The V gene end was trimmed by 6 bases and the J gene end by 2 bases; junction bases not matched to a gene: 7. The CDR3 extends over 15 amino acids. CDR3 in DNA: TGTGCCAGCAGCGCACAGGGGGCGTCGAACTATGGCTACACCTTC. As protein: CASSAQGASNYGYTF. Full variable domain (remainder filled in from reference TRBV2 and TRBJ1-2): EPEVTQTPSHQVTQMGQEVILRCVPISNHLYFYWYRQILGQKVEFLVSFYNNEISEKSEIFDDQFSVERPDGSNFTLKIRSTKLEDSAMYFCASSAQGASNYGYTFGSGTRLTVV.

This clonotype has only a few counts. The V and J genes are TRBV5-4 and TRBJ2-7; 14 nucleotides match TRBD2. V was clipped by 4 bases and J by 5 bases; unmatched bases: 8. This CDR3 region has 16 residues. Germline V gene lookup returns CDR1 SGHNT and CDR2 YYREEE (reference sequence). CDR3 DNA: TGTGCCAGCAGCACGTCGGCGGGACTAGCGGGAGACGAGCAGTACTTC. As protein: CASSTSAGLAGDEQYF.

V gene TRBV18 combines with J gene TRBJ1-1; TRBD1 might be the D (5 bases). The CDR3 covers 13 residues. Germline CDR1 reads KGHSH; CDR2 reads LQKENI. The V end lost 8 bases, the J end lost 1 base, and 11 bases lay between the germline ends. The CDR3 is CASRRQTNTEAFF. DNA of the CDR3: TGTGCCAGCAGGAGACAGACGAACACTGAAGCTTTCTTT.

V usage is TRBV7-3 and J usage is TRBJ2-1; 13 nucleotides line up with TRBD2. The V segment lost 3 bases and the J segment 13 bases; nucleotides outside the gene matches: 6. The CDR3 has 14 amino acids. Germline V lookup: CDR1 SGHTA, CDR2 FQGTGA. In DNA form, the CDR3 reads TGTGCCAGCAGCTTGAAGGGACTAGCGGGGCGACAGTTCTTC. Translation gives CASSLKGLAGRQFF.